The T cell receptor beta chain under discussion was sequenced for a study of blood T cells in healthy people across ages. Primed by a sample-barcoded 5' primer and a J-beta primer mix, a second PCR proceeded for 7 to 11 cycles. TCRdb re-called the 5' RACE reads through MiXCR, storing one row per CDR3 protein. The table shows hundreds of thousands of distinct CDR3 sequences, with more than 40% occurring only once. The CDR3 loop spans 13 amino acids. The germline gives CDR1 MNHEY, CDR2 SMNVEV (reference sequence). V lost 4 bases and J lost 4, with 10 bases in between. Details on this clonotype: The antigen remains undetermined.

Study-level results: Long-lived donors exceeded aged donors in naive CD4+ cells and diversity.

This receptor was identified in a man in his fifties or sixties in good health. What was sequenced was blood. The gene calls are TRBV27 and TRBJ1-2; D gene unclear. The CDR3 here is CASSSMVSYGYTF. The DNA for the CDR3 is TGTGCCAGCAGTTCCATGGTTTCCTATGGCTACACCTTC.